This T cell receptor beta chain was obtained from a study of cytomegalovirus exposure and HLA in healthy donors. The study, taken as a whole, reports: Rarity characterized most TCR sequences, yet some public TCRs appeared in many donors. Per published accounts, TCR beta sequences correctly predicted the HLA-A and HLA-B alleles of most subjects. It was 164 TCR beta chains that were listed as cytomegalovirus-associated. In an earlier analysis, most TCR beta V segments were productive about 87% or about 30% of the time.

The PCR had 60 Vbeta and 13 Jbeta primers. Measured with immunoSEQ multiplex PCR; TCRdb has only the in-frame clones, and not every one. This sample has roughly 60,000 clones, with more than 75% found just once. The CDR3 is made up of 13 amino acids. Trimming removed 1 base from V and 6 bases from J, with 10 bases in between. Per the germline V gene, CDR1 is KGHSH and CDR2 is LQKENI. Regarding this clone: Its antigen remains unknown.

The rearrangement uses TRBV18 and TRBJ2-7, with D tentatively TRBD2 (5 bases). This clonotype was sampled from a female donor in good health and CMV-seronegative. Input material: PBMCs. The CDR3 DNA reads TGTGCCAGCTCACCACAAAATCGGGGCGAGCAGTACTTC. Translating gives CASSPQNRGEQYF.